Sequencing of this T cell receptor (beta chain) was carried out in a study of cytomegalovirus exposure and HLA in healthy donors (dated by TCRdb to about 2017). At the level of the whole study: An earlier analysis of around 600 of the donors reported roughly 300 Gb of sequence data and some 100 million unique TCR beta sequences from some 180 million T cells. An early release that covered approximately 600 HLA-typed donors contained 300 to 350 gigabases of sequencing data and 65 million to 100 million unique TCR sequences. Of the approximately 400 genotyped donors, 65% to 90% fell in the genetic ancestry cluster associated with self-reported Caucasian donors. The study aimed to test whether cataloging public T cell receptors could reveal signatures of past pathogen exposure. Using immunosequencing, the study profiled T cell repertoires from about 620 subjects and related those repertoires to cytomegalovirus serostatus. Along with the 666-subject first cohort, a separate validation cohort of some 130 different subjects was used. To predict cytomegalovirus infection status, the study combined high-throughput TCR immunosequencing, statistical association of individual TCRs with disease status, and machine learning. A later analysis re-analyzed previously published TCR beta repertoires from approximately 700 donors and added high-resolution HLA genotyping to study TCR occurrence patterns. Rather than using new phenotypic data, the later analysis identified candidate immune exposures from TCR beta sequences and from how often those sequences occurred across donors. In an earlier analysis of over 550 of the donors, high-throughput TCR beta sequencing was used to judge whether each TCR beta V gene segment behaved as functional or pseudogenic. Alongside the repertoire data, information on donor age, sex, ethnicity and CMV serostatus was compiled. Genome-wide SNP genotypes for about 60% of the roughly 700 donors were used in a later genetic analysis, which treated that subset as a discovery cohort. All discovery cohort repertoires had been generated using a single sequencing platform. Class I and class II HLA loci were covered by the typing at four-digit resolution. The number of typed donors differed by locus: about 629-630 for A, B, C, DRB1 and DQB1; 500 to 550 for DQA1; some 610 for DPA1; and roughly 470 for DPB1. Because of strong linkage in the cohort, five DR-DQ haplotypes were treated as single units for association and clustering. Among around 400 genotyped donors of the cohort, an average of approximately 240,000 unique TCR beta nucleotide sequences was sequenced per donor, of which about 18% were non-productive.

On this clone itself: Its specific antigen is unknown. The input lacks base qualities; no much larger clone sits a single base away.

The cohort comprised approximately 700 healthy bone marrow donors. All cohort members were sampled while nominally healthy, although unrecorded immune exposures were likely present. The donor tested CMV seronegative and was one of the 352 seronegative cohort members. A peripheral blood sample was provided by each donor, and peripheral blood mononuclear cells were used for TCR beta sequencing. Genomic DNA was extracted from the blood cell samples with the Qiagen DNeasy Blood Extraction Kit. V drops 3 bases and J drops 5 bases, leaving 10 bases in between. Including the terminal cysteine and phenylalanine, the CDR3 comprises 13 residues. Just the 39-base CDR3 DNA is kept, in frame starting at base 1. Looking up the germline V gene yields CDR1 SGHTA and CDR2 FQGNSA. The library relied on the immunoSEQ multiplex PCR assay. For the multiplex PCR, a mixture combining 60 forward primers for TCR Vbeta segments and 13 reverse primers for TCR Jbeta segments was used. Amplification of the CDR3 region of rearranged TCR beta genes was performed with a multiplex PCR assay on genomic DNA. The amplified TCR beta libraries were sequenced on the Illumina HiSeq System as 87-base-pair reads. The study's processing was this. In a later analysis, about 80 million unique TCR beta chains were counted across the approximately 670 repertoires, and around 10 million of these chains were shared by at least two donors. To remove PCR and sequencing errors, raw reads were error-corrected and collapsed into unique sequences using a nearest-neighbor algorithm that merged closely related sequences. To assign V, D and J gene segments, CDR3 sequences were aligned to IMGT reference sequences. For a sequence to be retained, at least a six-nucleotide match to both a V gene segment and a J gene segment was required. Rearrangements were called productive when the CDR3 lacked stop codons and stayed in frame with V and J; all others were non-productive. Following IMGT convention, CDR3 was defined as the stretch from the second conserved V-encoded cysteine up to the conserved J-encoded phenylalanine. Sequences without an unambiguous match to a single V gene segment were excluded from the earlier analysis of approximately 600 of the donors. In an earlier analysis of around 590 of the donors, a V segment was called functional when productive rearrangements were above 56.7%, and segregating when the standard deviation between donors exceeded 5%. To diagnose cytomegalovirus status from the catalog of TCR beta chain sequences, a statistical classification framework was built. In a later analysis, TCR nucleotide sequences were compared against IMGT/GENE-DB human TR gene sequences so that V and J genes could be assigned. Using the TCRdist pipeline, a later analysis assigned CDR3 sequences along with most-parsimonious VDJ recombination scenarios. A later analysis defined each TCR beta chain by its CDR3 amino acid sequence plus V-gene family, and excluded reads lacking a unique V-gene family. As a way to deal with suspected cross-contamination and a sequencing artifact, a later analysis dropped under 600 nucleotide sequences that were highly shared and had low generation probability. In a later analysis, a clonal expansion index was calculated for each public chain from normalized within-repertoire ranks of inferred template counts. Generation probabilities in a later analysis came from a VDJ recombination model fitted to out-of-frame rearrangements, and those results were checked against IGoR. In a later analysis, TCR-TCR, TCR-HLA and TCR-CMV co-occurrence was scored with hypergeometric tests, and a repertoire-size bias correction was applied to TCR pairs. False discovery rates were estimated in a later analysis by permuting HLA or CMV assignments 20 times. In a later analysis, co-occurring TCRs were grouped using DBSCAN, with TCRdist sequence similarity added in when clustering inside HLA-allele-positive subsets. Repertoires with fewer than 30,000 or more than 120,000 public chains were left out of co-occurrence clustering, as were five repertoires with anomalous nucleotide sharing. TCRdb stores this immuneACCESS table with in-frame sequences only. Part of the clones is absent; in the studies checked, under half of the shortfall reflects unresolved V genes, and no reason is known for the rest. V and J calls and clone size are those listed in that table; D and trimming were worked out from the DNA. This sample gives 130,000 or so clones in total; 60% to 80% of them show up just once. Around 1.5% of the sample lies in the top ten.

The full study reports these points: The 87-base-pair reads could not distinguish some IMGT-functional V segments, including TRBV6-2 and TRBV6-3, so those segments were excluded. In a later analysis, the rate of TCR association differed among HLA loci, with DRB1 alleles having the most associated TCRs and HLA-C alleles having the fewest. A further reported finding was that TCR beta sequences accurately predicted the HLA-A and HLA-B alleles for most subjects in the first cohort. Because HLA typing was unavailable for some donors at each locus, only the typed subset was used in association tests. The authors suggested that the approach could potentially be generalized to other disease states and immunological phenotypes. In this cohort, only TCR beta chains were sequenced, and detectable features were limited by the absence of alpha or paired-chain data. In a later analysis, most CMV-associated TCR beta chains were found to appear HLA-restricted, with HLA associations seemingly driven largely by CMV exposure. While some public TCRs were present in many individuals, most TCR sequences turned up only very rarely across donors. In a later analysis, several top co-occurrence clusters were reported to appear linked to parvovirus B19, influenza, CMV and Epstein-Barr virus. Linkage disequilibrium might explain the correlated functional status among segregating V segments, but an unknown experimental factor could not be ruled out. In a later analysis, some 18,000 TCR beta sequences were associated with specific HLA alleles at a false discovery rate of 0.05. Three of the identified cytomegalovirus-associated TCR beta chains were confirmed in vitro to be specific for cytomegalovirus antigens. Compared with equally common non-associated chains, HLA-associated TCR beta chains in a later analysis were more clonally expanded and had lower generation probabilities. When HLA alleles, especially DR and DQ, strongly co-occurred, TCR associations were difficult to assign to individual alleles. In an earlier analysis of more than 500 of the donors, most TCR beta V segments appeared in productive rearrangements about 90% or about 30% of the time, broadly matching IMGT annotations. Compared with the roughly 670-donor mean, donors in an Asian-associated ancestry cluster had fewer N-insertions in productive TCRs, according to a later genetic analysis. Because counts were too low, roughly 17 rarely observed V segments, including chromosome 9 orphons, were left out of the earlier analysis of some 640 of the donors. Roughly uniform sequencing depth across donors was assumed in presence/absence analyses, although this assumption may not hold. The classifier was reported to diagnose cytomegalovirus status with high specificity and sensitivity in both the original and validation cohorts. Immune exposure information for the cohort was limited to CMV serostatus. A cluster of highly shared sequence variants was judged likely to represent a technical artifact of the sequencing pipeline. An association between a missense DCLRE1C variant and V-gene and J-gene trimming of TCR beta chains was found in a later genetic analysis and replicated in an independent cohort. A total of roughly 160 TCR beta chains were listed by the study as associated with cytomegalovirus.

This chain is built from TRBV7-2 and TRBJ2-5; TRBD2 could be the D gene, as 6 bases match. The sequenced sample was PBMCs. The TCR comes from a female donor in good health and CMV-seronegative. The CDR3 region reads CASSLGRGETQYF. The DNA sequence is TGTGCCAGCAGCTTGGGACGGGGGGAGACCCAGTACTTC.